One and the same sample provided the 4 T cell receptor beta chains below, sequenced in a study of blood T cell repertoires in COVID-19. Sequencing was performed with immunoSEQ multiplex PCR; in TCRdb, only in-frame clones are kept and a portion is missing. The sample consists of about 220,000 clones, 75% to 85% of them appearing once. The sequencing input was peripheral blood. The receptor source for this set is a human donor in a cohort sampled during active COVID-19.

This sequence joins TRBV28 and TRBJ2-3; D is possibly TRBD1 (5 bases). The V end was cut by 7 bases, the J end by 1 base, with 12 bases between. The germline CDR1 and CDR2 sequences are MDHEN and SYDVKM. The CDR3 loop spans 14 amino acids. The CDR3 nucleotides read TGTGCCAGCATAAGCCCAGGGCGCACAGATACGCAGTATTTT. It encodes CASISPGRTDTQYF.

The CDR3 nucleotides are TGTGCCAGCAGCTTAGTCGGGGAGGAAGATACGCAGTATTTT. Amino acid sequence: CASSLVGEEDTQYF. This sequence joins TRBV7-2 and TRBJ2-3; perhaps TRBD2 as D (6 bases). Trimming took 1 base from V and 5 from J, leaving 10 bases between them. The V gene's germline CDR1 is SGHTA and CDR2 FQGNSA. This CDR3 region has 14 residues.

The chain recombines TRBV2 with TRBJ1-2; 9 positions agree with TRBD1. This CDR3 comprises 15 residues. The V and J ends lost 4 bases and 3 bases, in that order; junction bases with no gene match: 6. Germline CDR1 reads SNHLY; CDR2 reads FYNNEI. CDR3 DNA sequence: TGTGCCAGCAGTGTCACAGGGGGCGCCGACTATGGCTACACCTTC. This sequence encodes CASSVTGGADYGYTF.

The chain has TRBV28 and TRBJ2-3; TRBD2 agrees at 8 bases. Trimming at V came to 7 bases and at J to 5 bases, leaving 14 bases not matched to a gene. This CDR3 is 16 amino acids long. Germline V CDR1 and CDR2: MDHEN, SYDVKM. CDR3 in amino acids: CASTGGLEPHKDTQYF. The CDR3 coding sequence is TGTGCCAGCACCGGGGGACTAGAGCCCCACAAAGATACGCAGTATTTT.